The next 29 T cell receptor beta chains were all read from a single sample in a study of T cells in Graves' hyperthyroidism and ophthalmopathy. Amplification of TCR beta CDR3 regions used RNA as the template. RT-PCR in the first round (using the HTBI primer set) targeted the TCR CDR3. Via MiXCR, TCRdb re-called the multiplex PCR reads, giving one row per CDR3 protein. The table has some 690,000 distinct CDR3 sequences, 15% to 20% seen once; the top ten hold less than 20%. The specimen was blood. These receptor sequences come from a man aged 45 to 65 with Graves' hyperthyroidism.

This clonotype showed up just a few times. This chain links TRBV7-2 with TRBJ2-1; possible D gene TRBD2, 10 bases. CDR1 is SGHTA, CDR2 FQGNSA, per germline. Trimming removed 7 bases at V and 5 bases at J, with 18 bases between. The CDR3 is made up of 15 amino acids. The CDR3 protein is CASTLAGQGHNEQFF. CDR3 sequence (DNA): TGTGCCAGCACACTAGCGGGACAGGGTCACAATGAGCAGTTCTTC.

The V gene is TRBV7-9, the J gene TRBJ2-1; possible D gene TRBD1, 5 bases. V lost 6 bases and J 5 bases, leaving 11 bases between the germline ends. There are 13 residues in the CDR3. CDR1 is SEHNR and CDR2 is FQNEAQ in the germline V gene (reference sequence). CDR3 sequence reads: CASSDSTNNEQFF. The DNA for the CDR3 is TGTGCCAGCAGTGACAGCACCAACAATGAGCAGTTCTTC. Complete variable domain (other parts from reference TRBV7-9 and TRBJ2-1): DTGVSQNPRHKITKRGQNVTFRCDPISEHNRLYWYRQTLGQGPEFLTYFQNEAQLEKSRLLSDRFSAERPKGSFSTLEIQRTEQGDSAMYLCASSDSTNNEQFFGPGTRLTVL.

This clonotype was counted ten times or more. The chain combines TRBV6-1 with TRBJ1-4, with D tentatively TRBD1 (5 bases). The germline V gene encodes CDR1 MNHNS and CDR2 SASEGT. This CDR3 spans 15 amino acids. Trimming took 3 bases from V and 0 from J, leaving 8 bases between them. CDR3 in amino acids: CASSDQGATNEKLFF. The CDR3 DNA sequence: TGTGCCAGCAGTGACCAGGGAGCAACTAATGAAAAACTGTTTTTT.

This clonotype appeared many times. The V gene is TRBV11-3, the J gene TRBJ2-7; D could derive from TRBD1 or TRBD2 (6 bases each). CDR1 SGHNT and CDR2 YENEEA come from the germline V gene. V lost 1 base and J lost 0, with 10 bases in between. The CDR3 loop spans 15 amino acids. In DNA, the CDR3 is TGTGCCAGCAGCTTAGTAGGGGGGATCTCCTACGAGCAGTACTTC. Protein product: CASSLVGGISYEQYF.

This clonotype was observed a single time. The genes are TRBV30 and TRBJ2-7, with D possibly matching TRBD2 (6 bases). There are 14 residues in the CDR3. V lost 6 bases and J lost 1, with 16 bases in between. The germline gives CDR1 GTSNPN, CDR2 SVGIG (reference sequence). CDR3 coding DNA: TGTGCCTGCCTTACAGCGGGTAAGTCCTACGAGCAGTACTTC. It encodes CACLTAGKSYEQYF.

The chain employs TRBV7-9 and TRBJ2-7, with D perhaps TRBD2 (6 bases). From germline, CDR1 is SEHNR and CDR2 FQNEAQ (reference sequence). Trimming cost V 2 bases and J 5 bases, with 13 bases left between them. The CDR3 sequence is 14 residues long. DNA for the CDR3: TGTGCCAGCAGCTTAACGGGAGTAAGAAACGAGCAGTACTTC. Translated, it gives CASSLTGVRNEQYF. Full variable domain (rest looked up from reference TRBV7-9 and TRBJ2-7): DTGVSQNPRHKITKRGQNVTFRCDPISEHNRLYWYRQTLGQGPEFLTYFQNEAQLEKSRLLSDRFSAERPKGSFSTLEIQRTEQGDSAMYLCASSLTGVRNEQYFGPGTRLTVT.

This clonotype showed up just a few times. The chain has TRBV9 and TRBJ2-7, with 7 bases matching TRBD1. In germline, CDR1 is SGDLS, CDR2 YYNGEE. V trimming: 4 bases; J trimming: 3 bases; junction bases outside the gene matches: 7. The CDR3 runs to 14 residues. The CDR3 bases are TGTGCCAGCAGCATCTCGACAGGGAACTACGAGCAGTACTTC. It translates to CASSISTGNYEQYF.

This clonotype was counted only a few times. The rearrangement uses TRBV18 and TRBJ1-1; D not certain. CDR3 length equals 15 residues. Germline CDR1 is KGHSH and CDR2 is LQKENI. With 3 bases removed from V and 0 bases from J, the gap between germline ends came to 11 bases. The CDR3 DNA is TGTGCCAGCTCACCGTATACGGCCATGAACACTGAAGCTTTCTTT. Encoded protein: CASSPYTAMNTEAFF.

This clonotype has ten or more counts. V usage is TRBV7-2 and J usage is TRBJ2-6; 12 bases are shared with TRBD1. V was pared by 5 bases and J by 4 bases, with 6 bases of the junction left unmatched. The CDR3 contains 17 residues. Germline-derived CDR1 and CDR2 are SGHTA and FQGNSA. The CDR3 coding sequence is TGTGCCAGCAGCGGGGGACAGGGGGCTTCGGGGGCCAACGTCCTGACTTTC. Translation: CASSGGQGASGANVLTF.

This clonotype has a count of ten or more. The V gene is TRBV10-3, the J gene TRBJ2-3; TRBD2 agrees at 12 bases. Germline loops: CDR1 ENHRY, CDR2 SYGVKD. There are 16 residues in the CDR3. V lost 6 bases and J lost 6; bases outside the gene matches: 10. As DNA, the CDR3 is TGTGCCATCAGCTTCGGACTAGCGGGAAGTCTCGATACGCAGTATTTT. Its translation is CAISFGLAGSLDTQYF.

The sample holds many counts of this clonotype. The chain links TRBV2 to TRBJ2-6; D is perhaps TRBD2 (5 bases). CDR3 length equals 18 residues. The V gene lost 6 bases and the J gene lost 0 bases, with 18 bases spanning the gap. The germline CDR1 and CDR2 sequences are SNHLY and FYNNEI. This CDR3 is CASRPRGYRFSGANVLTF. In DNA form, the CDR3 reads TGTGCCAGCAGGCCCCGAGGGTACAGATTCTCTGGGGCCAACGTCCTGACTTTC.

This clonotype occurred many times. This chain connects TRBV6-2 or TRBV6-3 to TRBJ2-1; 11 bases agree with TRBD2. The germline CDR1 and CDR2 sequences are MNHEY and SVGEGT. This CDR3 spans 14 amino acids. J lost 6 bases, V lost 9 bases, and 7 bases had no gene match. CDR3 nucleotide sequence: TGTGCCAGTTTGGGACTAGCGGAGTTCAATGAGCAGTTCTTC. It encodes CASLGLAEFNEQFF.

This clonotype has a count of ten or more. The gene calls are TRBV6-1 and TRBJ2-1; tentative D call: TRBD1 (6 bases). V was trimmed by 6 bases and J by 8 bases, leaving 23 bases between them. Germline loops: CDR1 MNHNS, CDR2 SASEGT. This CDR3 has 16 residues. The CDR3 DNA sequence: TGTGCCAGCAGGCCCATAGGGGGAGCCAGTATCCATGAGCAGTTCTTC. The encoded protein is CASRPIGGASIHEQFF.

This clonotype was picked up many times. J is TRBJ1-1 and V is TRBV6-1; 7 bases align to TRBD1. This CDR3 has 14 residues. Trimming removed 7 bases from V and 10 bases from J; junction bases left unmatched: 15. Germline CDR1 MNHNS, CDR2 SASEGT. This CDR3 reads CASTPRRGQGTAFF. The CDR3 region has the DNA TGTGCCAGCACCCCACGGAGGGGGCAGGGAACAGCTTTCTTT.

This clonotype has a count of ten or more. The CDR3, as DNA: TGTGCCAGCAGCTTAGGCCTGGGGGGATCCTACAATGAGCAGTTCTTC. It is translated as CASSLGLGGSYNEQFF. The genes are TRBV13 and TRBJ2-1, with a tentative D call TRBD2 (6 bases). Per germline, CDR1 PRHDT and CDR2 FYEKMQ (reference sequence). V lost 0 bases and J 1 base, leaving 10 bases between the germline ends. The CDR3 extends over 16 amino acids.

The V call is TRBV30, the J call TRBJ2-5; 11 nucleotides align to TRBD2. V lost 7 bases, J lost 2 bases, and 9 bases stayed unmatched. Per the germline V gene, CDR1 is GTSNPN and CDR2 is SVGIG (reference sequence). The CDR3 runs to 15 residues. This chain's CDR3 is CASNSGTSGQETQYF. The CDR3 DNA follows: TGTGCCTCCAACTCCGGGACTAGCGGTCAAGAGACCCAGTACTTC.

This clonotype was observed at least ten times. The chain uses TRBV2 and TRBJ1-1, with 8 bases that match TRBD1. CDR1 SNHLY and CDR2 FYNNEI come from the germline V gene. The ends lost 3 bases at V and 5 bases at J; junction bases unmatched: 2. The CDR3 length is 13 residues. The CDR3 DNA sequence: TGTGCCAGCAGTGACAGGGGGCAAACTGAAGCTTTCTTT. Its translation: CASSDRGQTEAFF.

This clonotype was picked up a small number of times. The chain links TRBV30 to TRBJ1-5; D is perhaps TRBD1 (6 bases). Deletions cut 0 bases from V and 5 bases from J, with 8 bases between. Germline V gene data show CDR1 as GTSNPN and CDR2 as SVGIG (reference sequence). The CDR3 covers 13 residues. The CDR3 loop reads CAWSVQGDQPQHF. CDR3 in DNA: TGTGCCTGGAGTGTACAGGGCGATCAGCCCCAGCATTTT.

This clonotype has just a few counts. The chain combines TRBV12-3 or TRBV12-4 with TRBJ2-3; 8 nucleotides align to TRBD1. The V and J ends lost 3 bases and 1 base, in that order; junction bases with no gene match: 3. CDR3 size: 15 residues. The CDR3 loop is CASSLTDRGTDTQYF. In DNA form, the CDR3 reads TGTGCCAGCAGTTTGACGGACAGGGGCACAGATACGCAGTATTTT.

In its sample, this clonotype was seen many times. V gene TRBV7-9 combines with J gene TRBJ2-5, with D tentatively TRBD1 (5 bases). CDR1 SEHNR and CDR2 FQNEAQ come from the germline V gene (reference sequence). Trimming took off 4 bases at V and 5 bases at J, with 11 bases between the two ends. The CDR3 totals 13 residues. This chain's CDR3 is CASSSGQAETQYF. The CDR3, as DNA: TGTGCCAGCAGCTCCGGACAAGCGGAGACCCAGTACTTC.

The V call is TRBV5-1, the J call TRBJ2-1, with TRBD1 identical over 8 bases. CDR1 SGHRS and CDR2 YFSETQ come from the germline V gene. The CDR3 is made up of 16 amino acids. Trimming took 4 bases from V and 2 from J; bases not matched to a gene: 8. The CDR3 DNA reads as TGCGCCAGCAGCCCCCTGGACAGGGCCGCCTACAATGAGCAGTTCTTC. It is translated as CASSPLDRAAYNEQFF.

This clonotype was picked up many times. The CDR3 sequence is CASSLGIPGELFF. Written as DNA, the CDR3 is TGTGCCAGCAGCCTTGGTATACCCGGGGAGCTGTTTTTT. This chain links TRBV3-1 with TRBJ2-2, with no clear D. V lost 4 bases and J 6 bases, leaving 9 bases between the germline ends. The CDR3 is 13 amino acids. CDR1 LGHDT and CDR2 YNNKEL come from the germline V gene (reference sequence).

This clonotype was observed at least ten times. V is TRBV28 and J is TRBJ2-7, with 10 bases that match TRBD2. From germline, CDR1 is MDHEN and CDR2 SYDVKM. The V and J ends lost 6 bases and 5 bases, in that order; junction bases with no gene match: 10. This CDR3 contains 15 residues. For the CDR3, the DNA is TGTGCCAGCAGGCCCTATCTAGCGGGAGAAGACGAGCAGTACTTC. Protein: CASRPYLAGEDEQYF.

In its sample, this clonotype was seen many times. This chain joins TRBV11-2 and TRBJ2-7, with D possibly matching TRBD1 (5 bases). Per the germline V gene, CDR1 is SGHAT and CDR2 is FQNNGV. V was shortened by 5 bases and J by 2 bases, with 13 bases between the two germline ends. This CDR3 has 14 amino acids. In nucleotides, the CDR3 is TGTGCCAGCAGCGCCCTCGACAGTACCTACGAGCAGTACTTC. This translates into CASSALDSTYEQYF.

At least ten counts were recorded for this clonotype. The chain couples TRBV11-2 to TRBJ2-1, with 9 bases fitting TRBD1. In germline, CDR1 is SGHAT, CDR2 FQNNGV. This CDR3 is 14 amino acids long. Germline trimming cut 4 bases from V and 7 bases from J; bases unmatched to any gene: 5. The CDR3 DNA reads as TGTGCCAGCAGCTCCCCCGGGACAGGGAATGAGCAGTTCTTC. This gives the protein CASSSPGTGNEQFF.

The table lists this clonotype with many counts. This chain uses TRBV2 with TRBJ1-1, with 7 bases matching TRBD1. Germline trimming cut 8 bases from V and 4 bases from J; bases unmatched to any gene: 22. This CDR3 has 18 amino acids. CDR1 and CDR2 from the germline V gene are SNHLY and FYNNEI. In nucleotides, the CDR3 is TGTGCCAGCGACTTCCTAGACAGGGAAAGCGAGATCGTCACTGAAGCTTTCTTT. Amino acid sequence: CASDFLDRESEIVTEAFF.

This clonotype has ten or more counts. A junction boundary mismatches the germline segment, possibly from a read error. The chain has TRBV2 and TRBJ2-2; the D gene could be TRBD1 or TRBD2 (6 bases each). CDR1 SNHLY and CDR2 FYNNEI come from the germline V gene. The CDR3 totals 17 residues. The CDR3 spells CASSDGGPVGNTGGLFF. In nucleotides, the CDR3 is TGTGCCAGCAGTGATGGGGGGCCAGTGGGGAACACCGGGGGGCTGTTTTTT.

This chain joins TRBV7-9 and TRBJ1-1, with 8 bases that match TRBD1. Germline-derived CDR1 and CDR2 are SEHNR and FQNEAQ (reference sequence). V shed 5 bases, J shed 0 bases, and the junction held 14 bases outside the gene matches. This CDR3 is 18 amino acids long. The CDR3 coding sequence is TGTGCCAGCAGCACAACCAACAGGGGGGGGAATATGAACACTGAAGCTTTCTTT. Translating gives CASSTTNRGGNMNTEAFF.

This clonotype was seen a few times. This chain connects TRBV5-4 to TRBJ2-1, with 10 bases lining up with TRBD2. V shed 1 base and J 4 bases; nucleotides not matched to a gene: 5. Germline loops: CDR1 SGHNT, CDR2 YYREEE (reference sequence). The CDR3 runs 16 residues. Here the CDR3 reads CASSLWASGGYNEQFF. In DNA, the CDR3 is TGTGCCAGCAGCTTGTGGGCTAGCGGGGGATACAATGAGCAGTTCTTC.